The 11 T cell receptor beta chains presented below share a single source sample, sequenced in a study of shared clonotypes between healthy human individuals. TCRdb's copy holds only in-frame clones and misses some; the assay was immunoSEQ multiplex PCR. The sample shows roughly 2.5 million clones, more than 80% of them seen only once. What was sequenced was naive CD4+ T cells sorted from blood. Sample subset: CD45RA+ positively selected. These receptors were taken from a man aged 18 to 35 in good health.

About this clone: Other DNA sequences in the sample encode the same CDR3. The chain combines TRBV7-2 with TRBJ2-5, with no clear D. CDR1 and CDR2 from the germline V gene are SGHTA and FQGNSA. The CDR3 extends over 14 amino acids. The ends were cut back, 4 bases at V and 1 base at J, with 10 bases in the middle. CDR3 DNA: TGTGCCAGCAGCTCCTGGACGGGCCAAGAGACCCAGTACTTC. Its translation is CASSSWTGQETQYF. Full variable domain (rest looked up from reference TRBV7-2 and TRBJ2-5): GAGVSQSPSNKVTEKGKDVELRCDPISGHTALYWYRQSLGQGLEFLIYFQGNSAPDKSGLPSDRFSAERTGGSVSTLTIQRTQQEDSAVYLCASSSWTGQETQYFGPGTRLLVL.

This clone was counted only a few times. The chain has TRBV7-8 and TRBJ1-5, with no clear D. The CDR3 contains 15 residues. With 5 bases removed from V and 1 base from J, the gap between germline ends came to 12 bases. From germline, CDR1 is SGHVS and CDR2 FQNEAQ. CDR3 sequence reads: CASSIHGTSNQPQHF. CDR3 coding DNA: TGTGCCAGCAGCATTCACGGCACGAGCAATCAGCCCCAGCATTTT.

As concerns this clone: Other DNA sequences in the sample encode the same CDR3. This sequence joins TRBV5-1 and TRBJ1-5; no clear D gene. V lost 0 bases and J 0 bases, leaving 7 bases between the germline ends. This CDR3 has 15 residues. Per germline, CDR1 SGHRS and CDR2 YFSETQ. The CDR3 here is CASSLAGVSNQPQHF. DNA of the CDR3: TGCGCCAGCAGCTTGGCTGGGGTTAGCAATCAGCCCCAGCATTTT.

This sequence joins TRBV19 and TRBJ1-2; D may be TRBD1 (5 bases). With 3 bases removed from V and 10 bases from J, the gap between germline ends came to 18 bases. The CDR3 contains 14 residues. The germline gives CDR1 LNHDA, CDR2 SQIVND (reference sequence). In DNA form, the CDR3 reads TGTGCCAGTAGTATCCCGGCGGCAGGGAGGGACTACACCTTC. The encoded protein is CASSIPAAGRDYTF.

V gene TRBV6-5 combines with J gene TRBJ1-1; no firm D call. CDR3 size: 13 residues. V was cut by 6 bases and J by 5 bases, with 13 bases left in between. From germline, CDR1 is MNHEY and CDR2 SVGAGI. The CDR3 region has the DNA TGTGCCAGCAGAATACTCTTGGGGACTGAAGCTTTCTTT. This translates into CASRILLGTEAFF.

V usage is TRBV6-5 and J usage is TRBJ2-7, with D perhaps matching TRBD2 (5 bases). Trimming left V 6 bases short and J 4 bases short, with 10 bases between. The CDR3 is made up of 12 amino acids. CDR1 and CDR2 from the germline V gene are MNHEY and SVGAGI. The CDR3 DNA follows: TGTGCCAGCAGCGGACTCGCATACGAGCAGTACTTC. Its translation is CASSGLAYEQYF.

The chain combines TRBV10-3 with TRBJ1-2; the D is unclear. The germline gives CDR1 ENHRY, CDR2 SYGVKD. CDR3 size: 16 residues. The ends were cut back, 8 bases at V and 8 bases at J, with 27 bases in the middle. CDR3 sequence reads: CAIGLIGKVTSSGYTF. In DNA form, the CDR3 reads TGTGCCATCGGACTTATAGGGAAGGTGACGTCCTCGGGCTACACCTTC.

Notes on this clone: Additional DNA sequences in this sample encode the identical CDR3. This chain links TRBV2 with TRBJ2-7, with a possible D match to TRBD1 (6 bases). This CDR3 spans 14 amino acids. Germline CDR1 and CDR2: SNHLY and FYNNEI. V was trimmed by 4 bases and J by 0 bases, leaving 10 bases between them. The CDR3 here is CASSGDRSSYEQYF. CDR3 sequence (DNA): TGTGCCAGCAGTGGTGACAGGAGCTCCTACGAGCAGTACTTC.

This clone was counted a single time. The same CDR3 can be traced to other DNA sequences in this sample. This chain links TRBV30 with TRBJ1-1, with a weak D call TRBD1 (5 bases). Germline CDR1 is GTSNPN and CDR2 is SVGIG (reference sequence). V was trimmed by 2 bases and J by 1 base, leaving 8 bases between them. The CDR3 consists of 13 residues. The CDR3 DNA reads as TGTGCCTGGAGTATTGGGGGGAACACTGAAGCTTTCTTT. Protein product: CAWSIGGNTEAFF.

The genes are TRBV11-2 and TRBJ1-1; possible D gene TRBD1, 5 bases. This CDR3 is built from 17 residues. Trimming took 4 bases from V and 2 from J, leaving 20 bases between them. CDR1 is SGHAT and CDR2 is FQNNGV in the germline V gene. CDR3 in DNA: TGTGCCAGCAGCTCCCTGCGGGGGAAGGGCAAAAACACTGAAGCTTTCTTT. It yields the protein CASSSLRGKGKNTEAFF. The whole variable domain, remainder taken from reference TRBV11-2 and TRBJ1-1, is EAGVAQSPRYKIIEKRQSVAFWCNPISGHATLYWYQQILGQGPKLLIQFQNNGVVDDSQLPKDRFSAERLKGVDSTLKIQPAKLEDSAVYLCASSSLRGKGKNTEAFFGQGTRLTVV.

This chain joins TRBV5-4 and TRBJ1-2; D is unresolved. The CDR3 totals 13 residues. The germline V gene has CDR1 SGHNT and CDR2 YYREEE (reference sequence). V gave up 3 bases and J gave up 2 bases, with 8 bases separating them. CDR3 nucleotide sequence: TGTGCCAGCAGCTATAAAGGCAACTATGGCTACACCTTC. Protein product: CASSYKGNYGYTF.